This T cell receptor beta chain came from a study of CD8 T cells in Susac syndrome. This clonotype appeared once. After extraction with the RNeasy kit, roughly 0.45 to 1 ug of the RNA was reverse transcribed using random hexamers. immunoSEQ multiplex PCR amplified TCR beta CDR3 across 54 Vbeta, 13 Jbeta. TCRdb reprocessed the immunoSEQ multiplex PCR reads with MiXCR, giving one entry per CDR3 protein. The table has 150,000 or so distinct CDR3 sequences, approximately 95% seen once; the top ten hold approximately 0.13%. Through negative isolation, CD4+ and CD8+ T cells were obtained, while TEMRA cells were enriched using FACS. Sequenced sample: CD4+ T cells from PBMCs. The TCR was taken from a human donor with Susac syndrome.

CDR3 DNA sequence: TGCAGCGCTGGACTAGCGGGGGATCTCAATGAGCAGTTCTTC. Its translation is CSAGLAGDLNEQFF. The chain employs TRBV29-1 and TRBJ2-1, with 13 positions matching TRBD2. The CDR3 contains 14 residues. Germline CDR1 SQVTM, CDR2 ANQGSEA. With 7 bases clipped from V and 6 bases from J, the junction kept 6 bases outside the gene matches.